These T cell receptor beta chains were read from a single sample in a study of kidney transplant recipient with SARS-CoV-2 infection. TCRdb re-called the reads through MiXCR, storing one row per CDR3 protein. The sample records about 240,000 distinct CDR3 sequences, roughly 26% being singletons. Specimen: a blood sample, collected at baseline and on roughly day 120 from a kidney transplant recipient. The receptors were gathered from a male patient between 25 and 40 years old who had COVID-19 and was a kidney transplant recipient. Some T cells may possibly be graft donor cells. Each CDR3 is given without its conserved first and last residue. D genes are given only for firm matches. The size entry is marked missing in some rows and otherwise reads once, few, many or a size class.

>TRBV24-1|many|.|TRBJ1-2
ATSTTASTRKTYGYT
>TRBV19|few|.|TRBJ2-1
ASNQAANEQF
>TRBV5-1|many|TRBD2|TRBJ2-7
ASSLTVGPGLDGNEQY
>TRBV12-3/TRBV12-4|once|.|TRBJ2-3
AQIMVAASTDTRY
>TRBV6-5|many|.|TRBJ1-6
ASSYGQWSSYNSPLH
>TRBV5-6|few|.|TRBJ2-1
ASSFQGRGLSYNEQF
>TRBV27|.|.|TRBJ2-1
AGRQGGHNEQF
>TRBV11-2|.|.|TRBJ1-1
ASSLDYAGPEAF
>TRBV7-2|many|TRBD1|TRBJ2-1
ASSIYRGNEQF
>TRBV7-6|few|.|TRBJ2-2
ASSSRVGATGELF
>TRBV5-6|.|TRBD1|TRBJ2-7
ASSSRDRGRSKYEQY
>TRBV5-1|many|TRBD1|TRBJ2-1
ASSAVRDRVFGRRDNEQF
>TRBV6-7|.|.|TRBJ1-2
ASSVVRRIWKTYGYT
>TRBV10-2|.|.|TRBJ2-7
VSSEQRGTSYEQY
>TRBV5-6|.|.|TRBJ1-2
ASNSHNSRKTYGYT
>TRBV5-1|.|.|TRBJ2-3
ASSSTVGPKTDTQY
>TRBV12-1|many|.|TRBJ1-2
ASSVRGRGYGYT
>TRBV5-1|many|.|TRBJ2-1
ASSPAGPTYNEQF
>TRBV10-1|many|TRBD1|TRBJ2-3
ASSGQGTDTQY
>TRBV28|many|TRBD1|TRBJ2-2
ASGTGGPGELF
>TRBV5-4|many|.|TRBJ1-2
ASTTDVPGKTYGYT
>TRBV7-3|.|TRBD2|TRBJ2-2
ASSWREGTGELF
>TRBV20-1|.|.|TRBJ1-6
SARGTQRINSPLH
>TRBV7-6|.|TRBD1|TRBJ2-1
ASGPGTGYNEQF
>TRBV19|many|.|TRBJ2-1
ATRDGVFYNEQF
>TRBV27|many|.|TRBJ2-2
ASSFGQYTGELF
>TRBV7-6|many|.|TRBJ1-2
ASSTMPESRKTYGYT
>TRBV5-1|.|.|TRBJ1-1
ASSPDGNTEAF
>TRBV20-1|few|TRBD2|TRBJ2-3
SCTREGYTDTQY
>TRBV7-9|many|.|TRBJ2-5
ASRRNLGPRETQY
>TRBV19|many|.|TRBJ1-3
ASSSGLSWGNTIY
>TRBV10-3|many|.|TRBJ2-1
AIRSTGHTYNEQF
>TRBV24-1|many|.|TRBJ1-5
ATSDSGFGWNQPQH
>TRBV25-1|once|.|TRBJ1-2
ASSIQRELGKTYGCT
>TRBV10-1|many|TRBD2|TRBJ2-1
ASASGGYNEQF
>TRBV6-1|few|TRBD2|TRBJ2-3
ASSEIAGGTDTQY
>TRBV13|many|.|TRBJ1-1
ASSKQVNTEAF
>TRBV20-1|many|TRBD1|TRBJ2-1
SASRGRDEQF
>TRBV7-9|few|.|TRBJ2-3
ASSDIRAPHRGTQY
>TRBV28|many|.|TRBJ2-6
ASSPRGGTTAGANVLT
>TRBV16|many|.|TRBJ1-2
ASSLCLVVRKTYGYT
>TRBV8-2|many|.|TRBJ2-6
GRPLRITQSRANVLT